A single sample is the source of the 11 T cell receptor beta chains below, sequenced in a study of CD8 T cells in Susac syndrome (dated by TCRdb to between 2018 and 2021). The library was made by the immunoSEQ multiplex PCR assay. RNA was extracted with the RNeasy kit and roughly 0.45 to 1 ug was reverse transcribed using random hexamers. In TCRdb, the public reads were trimmed at Q25 with fastp and aligned with MiXCR, with productive beta chains retained. Each entry merges the rows of one CDR3 protein and shows their most common DNA and genes. This sample lists about 120,000 distinct CDR3 sequences; 80% to 95% were detected once. The top ten constitute 0.11% to 0.15% of the sample. The specimen was CD4+ T cells from PBMCs. The receptors were gathered from a human donor in good health.

The rearrangement joins TRBV20-1 to TRBJ1-3; D is undetermined. This CDR3 comprises 11 residues. Trimming left V 5 bases short and J 0 bases short, with 2 bases between. CDR1 and CDR2 from the germline V gene are DFQATT and SNEGSKA (reference sequence). CDR3 residues: CSALSGNTIYF. CDR3 sequence (DNA): TGCAGTGCTCTCTCTGGAAACACCATATATTTT.

V and J are TRBV9 and TRBJ2-5; possibly TRBD1 or TRBD2 for D (6 bases each). With 3 bases removed from V and 3 bases from J, the gap between germline ends came to 18 bases. Germline CDR1 reads SGDLS; CDR2 reads YYNGEE. The CDR3 covers 16 residues. Written as DNA, the CDR3 is TGTGCCAGCAGCGCCCGAAGTGGGGGGCGGGAAGAGACCCAGTACTTC. Its translation: CASSARSGGREETQYF.

This chain uses TRBV6-2 or TRBV6-3 with TRBJ2-7; D is unclear. CDR3 length: 11 residues. Germline values: CDR1 MNHEY, CDR2 SVGEGT. The V gene lost 3 bases and the J gene lost 4 bases, with 4 bases spanning the gap. CDR3 in DNA: TGTGCCAGCAGTTATAATTACGAGCAGTACTTC. Its translation: CASSYNYEQYF.

The gene calls are TRBV24-1 and TRBJ2-3; D is ambiguous. The CDR3 is made up of 14 amino acids. Trimming cost V 6 bases and J 2 bases, with 11 bases left between them. Per the germline V gene, CDR1 is KGHDR and CDR2 is SFDVKD. The CDR3, as DNA: TGTGCCACCAGTTTTCATCCAAACACAGATACGCAGTATTTT. Amino acid sequence: CATSFHPNTDTQYF.

This chain joins TRBV20-1 and TRBJ2-5; the match to TRBD1 covers 7 bases. The CDR3 runs 14 residues. Per germline, CDR1 DFQATT and CDR2 SNEGSKA (reference sequence). Trimming removed 6 bases from V and 2 bases from J; junction bases left unmatched: 9. CDR3 protein: CSAYPGQLQETQYF. CDR3 nucleotides: TGCAGTGCGTACCCGGGACAGCTACAAGAGACCCAGTACTTC.

This chain's CDR3 is CASSAGREYGYTF. CDR3 nucleotides: TGTGCCAGCAGCGCGGGACGGGAGTATGGCTACACCTTC. The V and J genes are TRBV7-2 and TRBJ1-2; TRBD1 is a possible D gene (5 bases). V was pared by 5 bases and J by 5 bases, with 12 bases between. This CDR3 is built from 13 residues. Germline lookup yields CDR1 SGHTA and CDR2 FQGNSA.

The chain couples TRBV5-1 to TRBJ2-1; 11 positions match TRBD2. V trimming: 4 bases; J trimming: 3 bases; junction bases outside the gene matches: 3. The germline V gene has CDR1 SGHRS and CDR2 YFSETQ. The CDR3 extends over 15 amino acids. The CDR3, as DNA: TGCGCCAGCAGCCTACTAGCGGGAGACTACAATGAGCAGTTCTTC. Protein: CASSLLAGDYNEQFF.

This chain links TRBV3-1 with TRBJ2-7; D gene unclear. Germline-derived CDR1 and CDR2 are LGHDT and YNNKEL (reference sequence). CDR3 size: 12 residues. Trimming left V 3 bases short and J 3 bases short, with 6 bases between. The CDR3 DNA follows: TGTGCCAGCAGCCACCTTAGCTACGAGCAGTACTTC. Its protein is CASSHLSYEQYF.

This chain joins TRBV19 and TRBJ1-1, with a possible D match to TRBD1 (5 bases). V dropped 3 bases and J dropped 6 bases, with 8 bases sitting between them. Looked up from germline, CDR1 is LNHDA and CDR2 is SQIVND (reference sequence). This CDR3 is built from 12 residues. DNA of the CDR3: TGTGCCAGTAGTATCCGGGGGTCTGAAGCTTTCTTT. Its translation is CASSIRGSEAFF.

The J gene is TRBJ2-7, the V gene TRBV10-3; 7 bases align to TRBD1. The germline V gene has CDR1 ENHRY and CDR2 SYGVKD. CDR3 size: 19 residues. V lost 5 bases and J lost 2; bases outside the gene matches: 21. The DNA of the CDR3 is TGTGCCATCAGTCGGTCTCACCCGGGACAGAGCCAAGGGGCCTACGAGCAGTACTTC. This gives the protein CAISRSHPGQSQGAYEQYF.

This chain uses TRBV20-1 with TRBJ2-1; no definite D call. This CDR3 contains 11 residues. Looked up from germline, CDR1 is DFQATT and CDR2 is SNEGSKA (reference sequence). The V end was cut by 6 bases, the J end by 8 bases, with 11 bases between. CDR3 residues: CSAAGPDEQFF. The CDR3 region has the DNA TGCAGTGCGGCTGGGCCCGATGAGCAGTTCTTC.